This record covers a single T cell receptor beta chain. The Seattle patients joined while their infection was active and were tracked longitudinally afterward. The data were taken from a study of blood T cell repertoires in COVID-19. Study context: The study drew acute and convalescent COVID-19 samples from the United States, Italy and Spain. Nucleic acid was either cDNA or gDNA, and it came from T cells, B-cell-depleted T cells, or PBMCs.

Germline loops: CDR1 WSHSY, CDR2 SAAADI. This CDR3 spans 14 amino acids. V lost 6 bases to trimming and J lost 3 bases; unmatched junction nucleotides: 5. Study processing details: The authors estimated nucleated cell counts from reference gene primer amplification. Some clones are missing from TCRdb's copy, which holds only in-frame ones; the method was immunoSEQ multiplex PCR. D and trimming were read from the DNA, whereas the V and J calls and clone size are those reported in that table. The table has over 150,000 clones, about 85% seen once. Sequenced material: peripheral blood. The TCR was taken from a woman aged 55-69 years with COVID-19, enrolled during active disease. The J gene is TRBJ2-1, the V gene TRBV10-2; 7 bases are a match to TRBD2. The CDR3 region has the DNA TGCGCCAGCAGCCTAGCGGAGCTCTACAATGAGCAGTTCTTC. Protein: CASSLAELYNEQFF.